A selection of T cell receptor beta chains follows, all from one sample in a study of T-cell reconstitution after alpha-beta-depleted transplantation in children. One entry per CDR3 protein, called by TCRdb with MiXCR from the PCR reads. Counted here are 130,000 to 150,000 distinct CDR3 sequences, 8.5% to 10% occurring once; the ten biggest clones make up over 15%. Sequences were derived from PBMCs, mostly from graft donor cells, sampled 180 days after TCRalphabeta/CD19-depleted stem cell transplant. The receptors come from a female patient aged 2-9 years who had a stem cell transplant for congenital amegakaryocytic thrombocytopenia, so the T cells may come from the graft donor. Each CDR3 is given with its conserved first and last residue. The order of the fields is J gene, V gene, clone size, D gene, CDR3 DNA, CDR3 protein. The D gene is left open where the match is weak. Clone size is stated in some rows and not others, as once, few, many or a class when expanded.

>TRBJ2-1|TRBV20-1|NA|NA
TGCAGTGCTAGGTTGCTCCAAGCGGCGCGTGAGCAGTTCTTC
CSARLLQAAREQFF
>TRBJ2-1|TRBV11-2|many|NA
TGTGCCAGCAGCTCCCCGGTACAGTTGGGTTACAATGAGCAGTTCTTC
CASSSPVQLGYNEQFF
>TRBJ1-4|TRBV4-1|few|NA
TGCGCCAGCAGCCAAGGCCCGGGACGGGACCAGGAAAAACTGTTTTTT
CASSQGPGRDQEKLFF
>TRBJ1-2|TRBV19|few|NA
TGTGCCAGTAAAAGGGGGATCTATGGCTACACCTTC
CASKRGIYGYTF
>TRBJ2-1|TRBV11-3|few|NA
TGTGCCAGCAGCTTAATCTTCTCAGGGGTCGATGAGCAGTTCTTC
CASSLIFSGVDEQFF
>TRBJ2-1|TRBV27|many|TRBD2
TGTGCCAGCAGTTTTTGGACTAGCGGGGCTAATGAGCAGTTCTTC
CASSFWTSGANEQFF
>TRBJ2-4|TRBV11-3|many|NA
TGTGCCAGCAGCTTAGACGGAGGAAACATTCAGTACTTC
CASSLDGGNIQYF
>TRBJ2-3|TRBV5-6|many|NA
TGTGCCAGCAGCTGGAATGGGGTAGGGGGCACAGATACGCAGTATTTT
CASSWNGVGGTDTQYF
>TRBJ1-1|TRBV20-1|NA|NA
TGCAGTGCTAGAGATATGCCAGGGTTCTACCGGAACACTGAAGCTTTCTTT
CSARDMPGFYRNTEAFF
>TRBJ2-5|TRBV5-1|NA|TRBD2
TGCGCCAGCAGCGGAAAGACTAGCGGGGGGCAAGAGACCCAGTACTTC
CASSGKTSGGQETQYF
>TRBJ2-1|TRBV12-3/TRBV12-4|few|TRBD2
TGTGCCAGCATCCTACGACTAGCGGGAGCAGGTGAGCAGTTCTTC
CASILRLAGAGEQFF
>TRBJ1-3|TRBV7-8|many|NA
TGTGCCAGCAGCTTAACAGTTCTCTCTGGAAACACCATATATTTT
CASSLTVLSGNTIYF
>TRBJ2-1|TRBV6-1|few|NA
TGTGCCAGCATCCCAGGCCCGTACCCCAATTACAATGAGCAGTTCTTC
CASIPGPYPNYNEQFF
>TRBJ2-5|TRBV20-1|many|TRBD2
TGCAGTGCTAGACCCCCCGGGACTAGCTGGGAGACCCAGTACTTC
CSARPPGTSWETQYF
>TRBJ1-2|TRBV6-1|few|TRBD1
TGTGCCAGCACCCTGACAGGGGGCGCAGATGGCTACACCTTC
CASTLTGGADGYTF